Following are 16 T cell receptor beta chains from one sample sequenced in a study of naive and memory T cell subsets. The SP2 primer and nested alpha and beta constant region primers amplified ligated cDNA in four rounds. TCRdb ran MiXCR on the 5' RACE reads and lists one entry per CDR3 protein. The sample consists of some 60,000 distinct CDR3 sequences, about 7.1% of them appearing once. TCR cDNA received a 3' ligated oligonucleotide that carried a UMI. All receptors derive from a female donor in good health.

The rearrangement uses TRBV10-3 and TRBJ2-5; D is undetermined. Germline values: CDR1 ENHRY, CDR2 SYGVKD. V was pared by 4 bases and J by 2 bases, with 8 bases between. The CDR3 is 13 residues long. CDR3 loop: CAISGAGQETQYF. CDR3 sequence (DNA): TGTGCCATCAGTGGAGCAGGTCAAGAGACCCAGTACTTC.

The chain couples TRBV4-3 to TRBJ1-6; D gene ambiguous. With 0 bases removed from V and 10 bases from J, the gap between germline ends came to 7 bases. The germline gives CDR1 LGHNA, CDR2 YSLEER. This CDR3 is built from 13 residues. CDR3 DNA sequence: TGCGCCAGCAGCCAAGATGTCGGGTCACCCCTCCACTTT. Protein: CASSQDVGSPLHF.

In its sample, this clonotype was seen many times. The chain is built from TRBV5-1 and TRBJ2-3; D ambiguous. Between the trimmed V and J ends, which lost 4 bases and 4 bases, there was a span of 19 bases. This CDR3 has 16 amino acids. Germline values: CDR1 SGHRS, CDR2 YFSETQ. This chain's CDR3 is CASSPGGGTTPDTQYF. The CDR3 region has the DNA TGCGCCAGCAGCCCTGGTGGTGGAACCACCCCAGATACGCAGTATTTT.

The chain has TRBV5-5 and TRBJ1-3; D not certain. Looked up from germline, CDR1 is SGHKS and CDR2 is YYEKEE (reference sequence). The CDR3 totals 15 residues. The V end lost 2 bases, the J end lost 2 bases, and 11 bases lay between the germline ends. CDR3 region: CASSFSTGTGNTIYF. The CDR3 coding sequence is TGTGCCAGCAGCTTCTCAACCGGAACTGGAAACACCATATATTTT. The full variable domain, with the rest looked up from reference TRBV5-5 and TRBJ1-3, is DAGVTQSPTHLIKTRGQQVTLRCSPISGHKSVSWYQQVLGQGPQFIFQYYEKEERGRGNFPDRFSARQFPNYSSELNVNALLLGDSALYLCASSFSTGTGNTIYFGEGSWLTVV.

The chain is built from TRBV4-1 and TRBJ1-4, with TRBD1 matching 9 bases. CDR3 size: 15 residues. CDR1 is MGHRA, CDR2 YSYEKL, per germline. V shed 6 bases and J 8 bases; nucleotides not matched to a gene: 10. CDR3 DNA sequence: TGCGCCAGCAGTCTAACCGGGACAGGGACCGAAAAACTGTTTTTT. Its translation: CASSLTGTGTEKLFF.

A few counts support this clonotype. The chain joins TRBV6-5 to TRBJ1-2; 11 bases agree with TRBD1. Trimming at V came to 1 base and at J to 4 bases, leaving 17 bases not matched to a gene. CDR1 and CDR2 (germline): MNHEY, SVGAGI. This CDR3 region has 20 residues. As DNA, the CDR3 is TGTGCCAGCAGTTACTTACCCTTACCAGCAGGACAGGGGGCTTCCTATGGCTACACCTTC. Translated, it gives CASSYLPLPAGQGASYGYTF.

Details on this clonotype: At one end the junction does not follow the germline gene, possibly because of a read error. The chain carries TRBV12-3 or TRBV12-4 and TRBJ1-4, with TRBD1 as a possible D gene (5 bases). This CDR3 has 14 amino acids. The CDR3 DNA sequence: TGTGCCAGCAGTTTGGGCCAGGGAGGCGAAAAACGGTTTTTT. Protein: CASSLGQGGEKRFF.

This clonotype was observed many times. The V and J genes are TRBV3-1 and TRBJ1-1; D is perhaps TRBD1 (6 bases). Germline V gives CDR1 LGHDT, CDR2 YNNKEL (reference sequence). The CDR3 loop spans 13 amino acids. V was pared by 5 bases and J by 3 bases, with 10 bases between. CDR3 coding DNA: TGTGCCAGCAGCAGACAGGAAGACACTGAAGCTTTCTTT. It encodes CASSRQEDTEAFF.

This clonotype was seen more than once but under ten times. This chain connects TRBV20-1 to TRBJ2-7; TRBD1 agrees at 10 bases. The CDR3 contains 19 residues. The germline V gene encodes CDR1 DFQATT and CDR2 SNEGSKA (reference sequence). The ends lost 3 bases at V and 3 bases at J; junction bases unmatched: 20. The CDR3 sequence: CSASPIGPGQGKLFYEQYF. The CDR3, as DNA: TGCAGTGCTAGTCCAATAGGGCCGGGACAGGGGAAGCTTTTCTACGAGCAGTACTTC.

V is TRBV7-2 and J is TRBJ2-2; perhaps TRBD2 as D (5 bases). The CDR3 has 18 amino acids. The germline V and J ends were trimmed by 1 base and 0 bases, with 15 bases remaining between them. Germline V gene lookup returns CDR1 SGHTA and CDR2 FQGNSA. The CDR3 coding sequence is TGTGCCAGCAGCTTAGATCCCCCGGGGTACGCGAACACCGGGGAGCTGTTTTTT. It translates to CASSLDPPGYANTGELFF.

This clonotype was recorded many times. The chain couples TRBV12-3 or TRBV12-4 to TRBJ1-5; D may be TRBD1 (6 bases). Trimming pared 5 bases from V and 6 bases from J, leaving 17 bases between. The CDR3 spans 15 residues. CDR3 DNA: TGTGCCAGCAGTAAACAACGACAGGTTTTTCAGCCCCAGCATTTT. It is translated as CASSKQRQVFQPQHF.

This clonotype was seen at least ten times. The chain combines TRBV5-1 with TRBJ2-5; the D gene could be TRBD1 or TRBD2 (5 bases each). V lost 5 bases and J lost 3, with 8 bases in between. Germline assignment: CDR1 SGHRS and CDR2 YFSETQ. The CDR3 spans 12 residues. The CDR3 DNA reads TGCGCCAGCAGTAGGGGAGAAGAGACCCAGTACTTC. It encodes CASSRGEETQYF.

This clonotype was detected only a few times. V usage is TRBV5-4 and J usage is TRBJ2-2; a weak D match, TRBD1 (5 bases). The CDR3 has 14 amino acids. Looked up from germline, CDR1 is SGHNT and CDR2 is YYREEE (reference sequence). V was pared by 2 bases and J by 6 bases, with 11 bases between. Here the CDR3 reads CASSFLQAPGELFF. The CDR3 bases are TGTGCCAGCAGCTTCTTACAGGCCCCCGGGGAGCTGTTTTTT.

This clonotype was found a few times. The genes are TRBV14 and TRBJ2-5; possible D gene TRBD1, 6 bases. The ends were cut back, 1 base at V and 1 base at J, with 10 bases in the middle. The CDR3 sequence is 15 residues long. Germline CDR1 and CDR2: SGHDN and FVKESK. The CDR3 reads CASSQAIGGQETQYF. The CDR3 bases are TGTGCCAGCAGCCAAGCTATAGGGGGCCAAGAGACCCAGTACTTC.

This clonotype has ten or more counts. The chain couples TRBV6-2 or TRBV6-3 to TRBJ1-1; 8 positions match TRBD1. The CDR3 runs to 15 residues. J lost 0 bases, V lost 10 bases, and 10 bases had no gene match. The germline CDR1 and CDR2 sequences are MNHEY and SVGEGT. The CDR3 is CATRMGQVMNTEAFF. The CDR3 region has the DNA TGTGCCACCAGGATGGGACAGGTCATGAACACTGAAGCTTTCTTT.

This clonotype was seen repeatedly, ten times or more. The chain has TRBV21-1 and TRBJ1-5; the D segment call TRBD1 is taken from the table without a DNA check. TRBV21-1 is shown as a pseudogene. CDR3 size: 14 residues. CDR3 residues: CASRIPGPNQPQHF. The DNA for the CDR3 is TGTGCCAGCAGAATACCGGGGCCCAATCAGCCCCAGCATTTT.